These 22 T cell receptor beta chains were all obtained from the same sample, sequenced in a study of blood T cell repertoires in COVID-19. Profiled with immunoSEQ multiplex PCR; TCRdb holds only in-frame clones, not every one. Here the sample spans some 250,000 clones, nearly 90% being singletons. Sequencing was performed on peripheral blood. The receptor set was obtained from a woman aged 30 to 39 with acute or convalescent COVID-19.

The V gene is TRBV7-2, the J gene TRBJ2-7, with 11 positions matching TRBD1. CDR1 and CDR2 from the germline V gene are SGHTA and FQGNSA. The V gene end was trimmed by 1 base and the J gene end by 2 bases; junction bases not matched to a gene: 1. This CDR3 has 15 residues. CDR3 loop: CASSLVGQGAYEQYF. The CDR3 nucleotides are TGTGCCAGCAGCTTAGTGGGACAGGGGGCCTACGAGCAGTACTTC.

The chain uses TRBV4-2 and TRBJ2-2; TRBD2 agrees at 8 bases. This CDR3 is 16 amino acids long. V gave up 2 bases and J gave up 0 bases; unmatched junction bases: 2. Germline loops: CDR1 LGHNA, CDR2 YNFKEQ. The CDR3 region is CASSQIAGTNTGELFF. The CDR3 nucleotides read TGTGCCAGCAGCCAAATAGCGGGGACGAACACCGGGGAGCTGTTTTTT.

This chain connects TRBV11-3 to TRBJ2-4, with 11 bases fitting TRBD1. Germline lookup yields CDR1 SGHNT and CDR2 YENEEA. This CDR3 has 18 amino acids. V was pared by 4 bases and J by 1 base, with 9 bases of the junction left unmatched. CDR3 protein: CASSSNLGTGGAKNIQYF. For the CDR3, the DNA is TGTGCCAGCAGCTCCAACCTCGGGACAGGGGGTGCCAAAAACATTCAGTACTTC.

This chain links TRBV5-1 with TRBJ2-7; tentative D call: TRBD2 (7 bases). The CDR3 runs 20 residues. Germline CDR1 and CDR2: SGHRS and YFSETQ. V was trimmed by 4 bases and J by 2 bases, leaving 31 bases between them. CDR3 in amino acids: CASSHRMAGGRVSGTYEQYF. The CDR3 DNA follows: TGCGCCAGCAGCCACCGAATGGCCGGGGGGCGTGTTAGCGGCACCTACGAGCAGTACTTC.

This CDR3 is CASPTPVWKRTTDTQYF. CDR3 DNA sequence: TGTGCAAGTCCCACCCCAGTTTGGAAGCGAACCACAGATACGCAGTATTTT. The chain employs TRBV12-2 and TRBJ2-3; the DNA was not compared with TRBD2, the D call given in the table. TRBV12-2 is a known pseudogene. This CDR3 comprises 17 residues.

This clone was found a few times. DNA of the CDR3: TGTGCCTGGAGTGTGTCTGGACAGAGCATTAATGAAAAACTGTTTTTT. Its protein product is CAWSVSGQSINEKLFF. The chain joins TRBV30 to TRBJ1-4; the D gene is possibly TRBD1 (6 bases). The CDR3 is made up of 16 amino acids. Between the trimmed V and J ends, which lost 0 bases and 4 bases, there was a span of 15 bases. From germline, CDR1 is GTSNPN and CDR2 SVGIG (reference sequence).

J is TRBJ2-1 and V is TRBV15; the match to TRBD2 covers 13 bases. Trimming cost V 0 bases and J 2 bases; bases outside gene matches: 7. The CDR3 contains 19 residues. Germline V gene data show CDR1 as LNHNV and CDR2 as YYDKDF (reference sequence). This chain's CDR3 is CATSRDEGGTSGTYNEQFF. The CDR3 DNA is TGTGCCACCAGCAGAGATGAGGGTGGGACTAGCGGGACCTACAATGAGCAGTTCTTC.

V and J are TRBV5-1 and TRBJ1-1; 7 bases match TRBD1. V lost 2 bases and J lost 1; bases outside the gene matches: 2. This CDR3 spans 14 amino acids. Germline assignment: CDR1 SGHRS and CDR2 YFSETQ. The CDR3 here is CASSFRQGNTEAFF. The CDR3 bases are TGCGCCAGCAGCTTTAGACAGGGGAACACTGAAGCTTTCTTT.

The chain joins TRBV9 to TRBJ2-2; TRBD1 agrees at 7 bases. Looked up from germline, CDR1 is SGDLS and CDR2 is YYNGEE. With 4 bases clipped from V and 6 bases from J, the junction kept 9 bases outside the gene matches. This CDR3 comprises 15 residues. The CDR3 here is CASSISTGAPGELFF. CDR3 nucleotides: TGTGCCAGCAGCATAAGCACAGGGGCCCCCGGGGAGCTGTTTTTT.

The chain uses TRBV14 and TRBJ2-7, with TRBD2 as a possible D gene (5 bases). The germline V and J ends were trimmed by 0 bases and 3 bases, with 15 bases remaining between them. CDR1 and CDR2 (germline): SGHDN, FVKESK. The CDR3 is made up of 16 amino acids. Here the CDR3 reads CASSQEADWVGYEQYF. CDR3 bases: TGTGCCAGCAGCCAAGAAGCGGATTGGGTCGGCTACGAGCAGTACTTC.

The CDR3 sequence is CASSQATFSNTGELFF. In DNA, the CDR3 is TGTGCCAGCAGCCAAGCGACTTTTTCCAACACCGGGGAGCTGTTTTTT. This chain joins TRBV4-2 and TRBJ2-2, with unresolved D. This CDR3 is built from 16 residues. Trimming took 1 base from V and 2 from J, leaving 11 bases between them. Germline CDR1 and CDR2: LGHNA and YNFKEQ.

The V and J genes are TRBV9 and TRBJ2-5; the match to TRBD2 covers 7 bases. Per germline, CDR1 SGDLS and CDR2 YYNGEE. CDR3 length: 14 amino acids. V lost 0 bases to trimming and J lost 7 bases; unmatched junction nucleotides: 6. This CDR3 reads CASSVAGRTWTQYF. As DNA, the CDR3 is TGTGCCAGCAGCGTAGCCGGGAGGACATGGACCCAGTACTTC.

This clone appeared once. The chain links TRBV4-1 to TRBJ2-7; 7 positions match TRBD2. Trimming removed 2 bases from V and 6 bases from J; junction bases left unmatched: 10. This CDR3 has 15 amino acids. The germline V gene has CDR1 MGHRA and CDR2 YSYEKL. CDR3 nucleotides: TGCGCCAGCAGCCAACCCCGGGAGGTTTCGGGCGAGCAGTACTTC. Its translation is CASSQPREVSGEQYF.

This clone was seen only once. This sequence joins TRBV4-3 and TRBJ2-3, with D perhaps TRBD2 (6 bases). Trimming took off 4 bases at V and 0 bases at J, with 11 bases between the two ends. CDR3 size: 15 residues. CDR1 is LGHNA, CDR2 YSLEER, per germline. CDR3 coding DNA: TGCGCCAGCAGCCGGCTAGCGACTAGCACAGATACGCAGTATTTT. Residues: CASSRLATSTDTQYF.

This rearrangement joins TRBV18 to TRBJ2-5; 8 bases are a match to TRBD2. The CDR3 length is 16 residues. Trimming took 3 bases from V and 5 from J; bases not matched to a gene: 11. Per the germline V gene, CDR1 is KGHSH and CDR2 is LQKENI. The CDR3 protein is CASSPQISGIQETQYF. CDR3 nucleotide sequence: TGTGCCAGCTCACCCCAGATTAGCGGGATTCAGGAGACCCAGTACTTC. Combining the CDR3 with reference TRBV18 and TRBJ2-5 gives the whole variable domain NAGVMQNPRHLVRRRGQEARLRCSPMKGHSHVYWYRQLPEEGLKFMVYLQKENIIDESGMPKERFSAEFPKEGPSILRIQQVVRGDSAAYFCASSPQISGIQETQYFGPGTRLLVL.

The J gene is TRBJ1-4, the V gene TRBV24-1, with 9 nucleotides matching TRBD1. After removal of 0 bases from V and 0 bases from J, the junction contained 10 bases not matched to a gene. The CDR3 loop spans 20 amino acids. Germline V CDR1 and CDR2: KGHDR, SFDVKD. In nucleotides, the CDR3 is TGTGCCACCAGTGATTTGACCGGACAGGGGAGGACTGCAACTAATGAAAAACTGTTTTTT. It translates to CATSDLTGQGRTATNEKLFF.

The chain joins TRBV18 to TRBJ1-1; 11 bases align to TRBD1. The CDR3 contains 16 residues. The V gene end was trimmed by 1 base and the J gene end by 5 bases; junction bases not matched to a gene: 6. Per germline, CDR1 KGHSH and CDR2 LQKENI. CDR3 amino acids: CASSPRSGTGGTEAFF. Written as DNA, the CDR3 is TGTGCCAGCTCACCACGCTCCGGGACAGGGGGGACTGAAGCTTTCTTT.

V usage is TRBV5-1 and J usage is TRBJ1-4; TRBD1 agrees at 7 bases. With 0 bases clipped from V and 6 bases from J, the junction kept 5 bases outside the gene matches. The CDR3 loop spans 15 amino acids. The germline CDR1 and CDR2 sequences are SGHRS and YFSETQ. CDR3 sequence reads: CASSLGQGEYEKLFF. DNA for the CDR3: TGCGCCAGCAGCTTGGGACAGGGAGAGTATGAAAAACTGTTTTTT.

J is TRBJ2-7 and V is TRBV4-2; the match to TRBD1 covers 10 bases. The trim removed 1 base at V and 3 bases at J, leaving 3 bases unmatched. The germline V gene encodes CDR1 LGHNA and CDR2 YNFKEQ. This CDR3 contains 15 residues. CDR3 DNA sequence: TGTGCCAGCAGCCAAGCGGGACAGGGGAACTACGAGCAGTACTTC. The encoded protein is CASSQAGQGNYEQYF.

V gene TRBV29-1 combines with J gene TRBJ2-6; 7 nucleotides match TRBD2. CDR3 size: 14 residues. Germline V gene sequence: CDR1 SQVTM, CDR2 ANQGSEA. V lost 4 bases to trimming and J lost 2 bases; unmatched junction nucleotides: 2. CDR3 DNA: TGCAGCGTTGGGGCGGGGGCTGGGGCCAACGTCCTGACTTTC. It translates to CSVGAGAGANVLTF.

There are a few counts of this clone. The chain is built from TRBV5-1 and TRBJ1-5; 11 nucleotides align to TRBD1. The V gene end was trimmed by 3 bases and the J gene end by 4 bases; junction bases not matched to a gene: 6. In germline, CDR1 is SGHRS, CDR2 YFSETQ. This CDR3 contains 16 residues. The CDR3 reads CASSYGTGGKNQPQHF. The CDR3 DNA reads as TGCGCCAGCAGCTACGGGACAGGGGGTAAAAATCAGCCCCAGCATTTT. The full variable domain, in which reference TRBV5-1 and TRBJ1-5 provide the parts outside the CDR3, is KAGVTQTPRYLIKTRGQQVTLSCSPISGHRSVSWYQQTPGQGLQFLFEYFSETQRNKGNFPGRFSGRQFSNSRSEMNVSTLELGDSALYLCASSYGTGGKNQPQHFGDGTRLSIL.

V is TRBV4-1 and J is TRBJ2-5; D may be TRBD2 (7 bases). Germline V gene lookup returns CDR1 MGHRA and CDR2 YSYEKL. The V end lost 1 base, the J end lost 2 bases, and 11 bases lay between the germline ends. This CDR3 contains 15 residues. The chain's CDR3 is CASSQGGGQQETQYF. In DNA, the CDR3 is TGCGCCAGCAGCCAAGGGGGGGGGCAGCAAGAGACCCAGTACTTC.